Listed below are T cell receptor beta chains from one sample, sequenced in a study of cytomegalovirus exposure and HLA in healthy donors. Produced via immunoSEQ multiplex PCR; TCRdb's table is partial and in-frame only. The sample lists 250,000 to 300,000 clones, just over 85% occurring once. Source material: PBMCs. These receptor sequences come from a woman aged 18-30 years in good health and CMV-seronegative. Each CDR3 is given with its conserved first and last residue. Size is omitted from some rows. Given values are once, few, many or a class for expanded clones.

clone size	V gene	J gene	CDR3 protein
.	TRBV29-1	TRBJ2-7	CSVEDPKDRGANEQYF
.	TRBV29-1	TRBJ2-3	CSARDRGNTDTQYF
.	TRBV6-6	TRBJ2-3	CASSYSSGRGDTQYF
few	TRBV18	TRBJ1-1	CASSPQGDSEAFF
.	TRBV7-2	TRBJ1-2	CASSLVGGANYGYTF
.	TRBV28	TRBJ2-7	CASSSGLTGEQYF
.	TRBV19	TRBJ1-1	CASSTAQAQGRLNTEAFF
few	TRBV5-4	TRBJ2-7	CASRRDSYEQYF
.	TRBV7-9	TRBJ2-3	CASSPDSFYTDTQYF
.	TRBV7-2	TRBJ2-1	CASSLVGGRDNEQFF
.	TRBV27	TRBJ2-7	CASRDRGPYEQYF
once	TRBV7-6	TRBJ1-3	CASSLAQGSPGNTIYF
.	TRBV5-1	TRBJ1-4	CASSLGDKPNNEKLFF
.	TRBV7-9	TRBJ1-2	CASSLDMGRMVSGYTF
.	TRBV11-2	TRBJ2-7	CASSVGTGSSYEQYF
.	TRBV7-9	TRBJ2-7	CASSAGQGPYEQYF
.	TRBV6-6	TRBJ2-1	CASTYFGRGDNEQFF
.	TRBV30	TRBJ1-1	CAWSRGAGGTEAFF
once	TRBV5-4	TRBJ2-7	CASSSPGQGFYEQYF
few	TRBV11-2	TRBJ1-2	CASSREGAYYGYTF
.	TRBV11-2	TRBJ1-2	CASSSGQSYGYTF
.	TRBV7-2	TRBJ1-1	CASSFATGVNTEAFF
.	TRBV2	TRBJ2-7	CASSVRSGSGEQYF
few	TRBV7-9	TRBJ1-2	CASSRGAYGDYGYTF
.	TRBV7-8	TRBJ1-2	CASSSGTENYGYTF
few	TRBV19	TRBJ1-6	CASSWSSYNSPLHF
.	TRBV6-5	TRBJ1-4	CASRRQGTEKLFF
.	TRBV6-4	TRBJ2-1	CASSLTGRSEQFF
.	TRBV7-2	TRBJ2-3	CASSRGGGTDTQYF
few	TRBV27	TRBJ1-1	CASSSKNTGRGAEAFF
.	TRBV5-1	TRBJ2-5	CASSLVLAGGPGETQYF
.	TRBV5-6	TRBJ2-3	CASRRLEVGTDTQYF
.	TRBV30	TRBJ1-2	CAWSQELFLSGYTF
few	TRBV7-3	TRBJ2-1	CASSFVAGHEQFF
.	TRBV7-9	TRBJ2-5	CASSSMGAGEETQYF
.	TRBV4-3	TRBJ2-1	CASSLPPRGEQFF
.	TRBV4-1	TRBJ1-1	CASSPGRGNTEAFF
.	TRBV6-6	TRBJ1-6	CASRSRTGNSPLHF
.	TRBV29-1	TRBJ2-1	CSVKRTGDNEQFF
.	TRBV28	TRBJ2-6	CASSLTFFSGANVLTF